The 29 T cell receptor beta chains given below trace back to one sample, sequenced in a study of blood T cell repertoires in COVID-19. TCRdb keeps only in-frame clones here, not all; method: immunoSEQ multiplex PCR. The sample includes around 270,000 clones, approximately 90% seen only once; the top ten take approximately 4.6%. Sequenced sample: peripheral blood. These receptors all stem from a man between 35 and 55 years old with acute or convalescent COVID-19.

This clone was seen once. V and J are TRBV7-9 and TRBJ2-5; D is uncertain. The germline V gene encodes CDR1 SEHNR and CDR2 FQNEAQ (reference sequence). Deletions cut 3 bases from V and 5 bases from J, with 7 bases between. The CDR3 length is 12 residues. The CDR3: CASSFLRETQYF. CDR3 nucleotides: TGTGCCAGCAGCTTTCTGCGGGAGACCCAGTACTTC.

J is TRBJ2-7 and V is TRBV5-4; tentative D call: TRBD2 (5 bases). CDR1 SGHNT and CDR2 YYREEE come from the germline V gene (reference sequence). The V and J ends lost 0 bases and 7 bases respectively, with 11 bases between them. The CDR3 has 13 residues. Written as DNA, the CDR3 is TGTGCCAGCAGCTTGGGAGGGTCTTTGGAGCAGTACTTC. It codes for CASSLGGSLEQYF. Full variable domain (remainder filled in from reference TRBV5-4 and TRBJ2-7): ETGVTQSPTHLIKTRGQQVTLRCSSQSGHNTVSWYQQALGQGPQFIFQYYREEENGRGNFPPRFSGLQFPNYSSELNVNALELDDSALYLCASSLGGSLEQYFGPGTRLTVT.

The chain employs TRBV7-8 and TRBJ2-1; D is possibly TRBD2 (5 bases). The germline V and J ends were trimmed by 0 bases and 5 bases, with 5 bases remaining between them. Germline V gene data show CDR1 as SGHVS and CDR2 as FQNEAQ. The CDR3 contains 13 residues. The CDR3 loop is CASSLAGNNEQFF. CDR3 nucleotide sequence: TGTGCCAGCAGCTTAGCCGGGAACAATGAGCAGTTCTTC.

This sequence joins TRBV11-1 and TRBJ2-5; 8 bases map to TRBD2. CDR1 and CDR2 (germline): SGHAT, FQDESV (reference sequence). This CDR3 has 15 residues. The V segment lost 5 bases and the J segment 6 bases; nucleotides outside the gene matches: 11. In DNA, the CDR3 is TGTGCCAGCAGCCGTGGACTAGCTAGCGGACAGACCCAGTACTTC. Amino acids: CASSRGLASGQTQYF. The full variable domain, rest sourced from reference TRBV11-1 and TRBJ2-5, is EAEVAQSPRYKITEKSQAVAFWCDPISGHATLYWYRQILGQGPELLVQFQDESVVDDSQLPKDRFSAERLKGVDSTLKIQPAELGDSAMYLCASSRGLASGQTQYFGPGTRLLVL.

CDR3 in amino acids: CAISEGQGDVSPLHF. The CDR3, as DNA: TGTGCCATCAGTGAGGGACAGGGGGACGTATCACCCCTCCACTTT. The chain links TRBV10-3 to TRBJ1-6; 10 positions agree with TRBD1. The CDR3 runs 15 residues. Per the germline V gene, CDR1 is ENHRY and CDR2 is SYGVKD. The V segment lost 2 bases and the J segment 10 bases; nucleotides outside the gene matches: 5.

The chain employs TRBV2 and TRBJ2-6, with D unclear. The length of the CDR3 is 14 residues. Trimming cost V 6 bases and J 3 bases, with 9 bases left between them. Germline V lookup: CDR1 SNHLY, CDR2 FYNNEI. This CDR3 reads CASRRFGGANVLTF. DNA for the CDR3: TGTGCCAGCAGGAGATTCGGTGGGGCCAACGTCCTGACTTTC. The whole variable domain, filled in from reference TRBV2 and TRBJ2-6, reads EPEVTQTPSHQVTQMGQEVILRCVPISNHLYFYWYRQILGQKVEFLVSFYNNEISEKSEIFDDQFSVERPDGSNFTLKIRSTKLEDSAMYFCASRRFGGANVLTFGAGSRLTVL.

The chain has TRBV24-1 and TRBJ2-5; possibly TRBD2 for D (6 bases). V was clipped by 3 bases and J by 2 bases, with 15 bases between them. The germline V gene encodes CDR1 KGHDR and CDR2 SFDVKD. The CDR3 contains 16 residues. DNA for the CDR3: TGTGCCACCAGTGATCCCCCAGGCGGGGCTCAAGAGACCCAGTACTTC. Its protein is CATSDPPGGAQETQYF.

The V gene is TRBV29-1, the J gene TRBJ1-1; possibly TRBD1 for D (5 bases). This CDR3 has 13 amino acids. V gave up 5 bases and J gave up 5 bases, with 15 bases separating them. Germline V gene lookup returns CDR1 SQVTM and CDR2 ANQGSEA. The CDR3 here is CSVQGLGLTEAFF. CDR3 nucleotides: TGCAGCGTTCAAGGGCTGGGGCTGACTGAAGCTTTCTTT.

The CDR3: CASSLGTGGNEKLFF. CDR3 sequence (DNA): TGTGCCAGCAGCCTTGGGACAGGGGGCAATGAAAAACTGTTTTTT. The chain recombines TRBV3-1 (or the pseudogene TRBV3-2) with TRBJ1-4; TRBD1 matches at 12 bases. This CDR3 is built from 15 residues. V lost 4 bases and J lost 5; bases outside the gene matches: 2. Germline V gives CDR1 LGHDT, CDR2 YNNKEL (reference sequence).

This chain links TRBV29-1 with TRBJ2-3; D is possibly TRBD1 (5 bases). CDR3 length: 15 residues. V was clipped by 3 bases and J by 0 bases, with 13 bases between them. Per germline, CDR1 SQVTM and CDR2 ANQGSEA. This chain's CDR3 is CSVEQGRYSTDTQYF. The CDR3 DNA reads as TGCAGCGTTGAGCAGGGAAGGTATAGCACAGATACGCAGTATTTT.

The V call is TRBV4-2, the J call TRBJ2-1, with TRBD2 identical over 9 bases. Germline lookup yields CDR1 LGHNA and CDR2 YNFKEQ. CDR3 length: 16 amino acids. Trimming took 4 bases from V and 7 from J; bases not matched to a gene: 11. The CDR3 DNA reads TGTGCCAGCAGCCCCGCGGCTAGCGGGGCCTGGAATGAGCAGTTCTTC. Its protein product is CASSPAASGAWNEQFF.

The rearrangement joins TRBV5-6 to TRBJ1-1; no clear D. The CDR3 is made up of 13 amino acids. Germline values: CDR1 SGHDT, CDR2 YYEEEE. Between the trimmed V and J ends, which lost 0 bases and 5 bases, there was a span of 8 bases. The CDR3 coding sequence is TGTGCCAGCAGCTTGGCCTATTTTACTGAAGCTTTCTTT. Protein sequence: CASSLAYFTEAFF.

This clone was observed a few times. This chain links TRBV12-5 with TRBJ2-7; TRBD1 might be the D (6 bases). This CDR3 region has 16 residues. V lost 5 bases and J lost 7, with 24 bases in between. CDR1 is LGHNT and CDR2 is FRNRAP in the germline V gene. The CDR3 loop reads CASGLTPGQQAGEQYF. CDR3 nucleotides: TGTGCTAGTGGTCTAACACCGGGACAACAAGCTGGAGAGCAGTACTTC.

The rearrangement joins TRBV9 to TRBJ1-3; 10 nucleotides agree with TRBD1. The length of the CDR3 is 16 residues. V lost 3 bases, J lost 1 base, and 4 bases stayed unmatched. Germline CDR1 reads SGDLS; CDR2 reads YYNGEE. The CDR3 here is CASSDPGQGSGNTIYF. The CDR3 nucleotides are TGTGCCAGCAGCGATCCGGGACAGGGGTCTGGAAACACCATATATTTT.

This chain connects TRBV7-9 to TRBJ1-4; D ambiguous. Germline CDR1 SEHNR, CDR2 FQNEAQ (reference sequence). Trimming pared 4 bases from V and 8 bases from J, leaving 11 bases between. This CDR3 has 13 amino acids. Written as DNA, the CDR3 is TGTGCCAGCAGCTCCTCCTCCCGGGAAAAACTGTTTTTT. Amino acids: CASSSSSREKLFF. Looking up the rest from reference TRBV7-9 and TRBJ1-4 gives the full variable domain: DTGVSQNPRHKITKRGQNVTFRCDPISEHNRLYWYRQTLGQGPEFLTYFQNEAQLEKSRLLSDRFSAERPKGSFSTLEIQRTEQGDSAMYLCASSSSSREKLFFGSGTQLSVL.

The chain combines TRBV11-2 with TRBJ2-7; D perhaps matches TRBD1 (6 bases). Germline CDR1 SGHAT, CDR2 FQNNGV. This CDR3 contains 15 residues. V lost 3 bases, J lost 0 bases, and 12 bases lay in between. The CDR3 coding sequence is TGTGCCAGCAGCTTCCCAGGGGACGGCTCCTACGAGCAGTACTTC. Protein product: CASSFPGDGSYEQYF.

The chain recombines TRBV28 with TRBJ2-4, with a possible D match to TRBD1 (5 bases). This CDR3 has 15 amino acids. Deletions cut 10 bases from V and 0 bases from J, with 16 bases between. Germline assignment: CDR1 MDHEN and CDR2 SYDVKM. The CDR3 loop is CAICDSSLAKNIQYF. Here the CDR3 DNA reads TGTGCCATCTGCGACAGTTCCCTAGCCAAAAACATTCAGTACTTC.

The genes are TRBV19 and TRBJ2-4, with 10 bases matching TRBD1. The trim removed 5 bases at V and 3 bases at J, leaving 13 bases unmatched. CDR3 size: 18 residues. Germline V gene sequence: CDR1 LNHDA, CDR2 SQIVND (reference sequence). CDR3 in DNA: TGTGCCAGTAGTCTCGGAGGTGGGACAGGGGATAGCAAAAACATTCAGTACTTC. Its translation: CASSLGGGTGDSKNIQYF.

J is TRBJ2-3 and V is TRBV5-8; a possible D gene is TRBD1 (5 bases). Trimming pared 4 bases from V and 2 bases from J, leaving 11 bases between. Germline loops: CDR1 SGHTS, CDR2 YDEGEE. CDR3 length: 14 residues. CDR3: CASSIDSHTDTQYF. The DNA for the CDR3 is TGTGCCAGCAGCATAGACAGTCACACAGATACGCAGTATTTT.

The chain carries TRBV6-1 and TRBJ1-1; D gene ambiguous. The CDR3 extends over 13 amino acids. Trimming cost V 2 bases and J 3 bases, with 7 bases left between them. In germline, CDR1 is MNHNS, CDR2 SASEGT. The CDR3 is CASSEIGYTEAFF. CDR3 bases: TGTGCCAGCAGTGAAATCGGGTACACTGAAGCTTTCTTT.

This sequence joins TRBV19 and TRBJ1-2, with D tentatively TRBD1 (6 bases). Germline V CDR1 and CDR2: LNHDA, SQIVND (reference sequence). The CDR3 has 15 residues. V lost 7 bases to trimming and J lost 7 bases, with 22 bases between them. CDR3 residues: CASIRDNRASAGYTF. CDR3 DNA sequence: TGTGCCAGTATCCGCGATAACAGGGCTTCGGCTGGCTACACCTTC. Full variable domain (remainder filled in from reference TRBV19 and TRBJ1-2): DGGITQSPKYLFRKEGQNVTLSCEQNLNHDAMYWYRQDPGQGLRLIYYSQIVNDFQKGDIAEGYSVSREKKESFPLTVTSAQKNPTAFYLCASIRDNRASAGYTFGSGTRLTVV.

About this clone itself: Other DNA variants within this sample encode the same CDR3. J is TRBJ2-7 and V is TRBV20-1; D possibly corresponds to TRBD1 (5 bases). Germline CDR1 and CDR2: DFQATT and SNEGSKA (reference sequence). The CDR3 length is 11 residues. V gave up 5 bases and J gave up 3 bases, with 8 bases separating them. The CDR3 region is CSAVQGYEQYF. The DNA of the CDR3 is TGCAGTGCTGTTCAGGGCTACGAGCAGTACTTC.

V is TRBV5-6 and J is TRBJ2-7; no reliable D call. There are 14 residues in the CDR3. The V gene's germline CDR1 is SGHDT and CDR2 YYEEEE. V was clipped by 5 bases and J by 5 bases, with 17 bases between them. The CDR3 is CASSQPTSQDEQYF. In nucleotides, the CDR3 is TGTGCCAGCAGTCAACCCACCTCTCAGGACGAGCAGTACTTC.

The CDR3 sequence: CASSPPLTGGATEAFF. The CDR3 DNA reads TGTGCCAGCTCACCACCTTTGACAGGGGGGGCGACTGAAGCTTTCTTT. The J gene is TRBJ1-1, the V gene TRBV18; TRBD1 aligns across 9 bases. This CDR3 is 16 amino acids long. V dropped 0 bases and J dropped 5; count of bases not matched to a gene: 7. Per germline, CDR1 KGHSH and CDR2 LQKENI. Filled out from reference TRBV18 and TRBJ1-1, the complete variable domain reads NAGVMQNPRHLVRRRGQEARLRCSPMKGHSHVYWYRQLPEEGLKFMVYLQKENIIDESGMPKERFSAEFPKEGPSILRIQQVVRGDSAAYFCASSPPLTGGATEAFFGQGTRLTVV.

The V gene is TRBV6-5, the J gene TRBJ1-4; TRBD1 matches at 7 bases. The CDR3 is 15 residues long. Per the germline V gene, CDR1 is MNHEY and CDR2 is SVGAGI. V shed 5 bases and J 0 bases; nucleotides not matched to a gene: 3. Written as DNA, the CDR3 is TGTGCCAGCAGTCCGACAGGGACAACTAATGAAAAACTGTTTTTT. Translation: CASSPTGTTNEKLFF.

The chain couples TRBV4-1 to TRBJ1-1; no definite D call. The CDR3 loop spans 13 amino acids. Germline V gives CDR1 MGHRA, CDR2 YSYEKL. V was shortened by 6 bases and J by 6 bases, with 14 bases between the two germline ends. The CDR3 loop reads CASSPGLNPEAFF. Written as DNA, the CDR3 is TGCGCCAGCAGTCCCGGACTCAACCCTGAAGCTTTCTTT.

The CDR3 DNA reads as TGCGCCAGCAGCCAGCCCCCGGGACAGGAGGTCACTGAAGCTTTCTTT. Translated: CASSQPPGQEVTEAFF. The genes are TRBV4-1 and TRBJ1-1, with 8 bases aligning to TRBD1. CDR1 is MGHRA and CDR2 is YSYEKL in the germline V gene. CDR3 length equals 16 residues. V trimming: 3 bases; J trimming: 4 bases; junction bases outside the gene matches: 10.

This chain joins TRBV7-2 and TRBJ2-7; 8 bases are a match to TRBD2. The trim removed 4 bases at V and 7 bases at J, leaving 12 bases unmatched. The length of the CDR3 is 15 residues. The germline CDR1 and CDR2 sequences are SGHTA and FQGNSA. CDR3 protein: CASSWLAGVTGEQYF. The CDR3 DNA reads as TGTGCCAGCAGCTGGCTAGCGGGTGTTACAGGGGAGCAGTACTTC.

CDR3 in amino acids: CASSWTGEEGDTQYF. The CDR3 DNA sequence: TGTGCCAGCAGTTGGACAGGGGAAGAAGGAGATACGCAGTATTTT. This chain links TRBV6-5 with TRBJ2-3; TRBD1 matches 9 bases. V shed 4 bases and J 5 bases; nucleotides not matched to a gene: 7. From germline, CDR1 is MNHEY and CDR2 SVGAGI. The CDR3 loop spans 15 amino acids.